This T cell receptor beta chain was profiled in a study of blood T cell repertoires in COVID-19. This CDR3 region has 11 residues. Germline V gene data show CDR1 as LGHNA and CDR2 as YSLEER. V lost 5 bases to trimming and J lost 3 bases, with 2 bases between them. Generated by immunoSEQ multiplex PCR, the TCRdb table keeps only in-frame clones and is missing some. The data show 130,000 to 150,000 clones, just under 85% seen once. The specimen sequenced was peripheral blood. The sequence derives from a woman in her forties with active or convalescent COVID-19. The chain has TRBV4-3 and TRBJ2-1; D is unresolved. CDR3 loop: CASSYYNEQFF. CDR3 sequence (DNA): TGCGCCAGCAGCTACTACAATGAGCAGTTCTTC.